These 20 T cell receptor beta chains originate from one sample sequenced in a study of T cell repertoires in cytomegalovirus infection. MiXCR, run by TCRdb on the reads, gives a single entry per CDR3 protein. The sample yields approximately 390,000 distinct CDR3 sequences, roughly 34% seen once. No antigen has been identified for these receptors. Sequenced here: cultured PBMCs, sampled from culture after CMV antigen stimulation. The receptor set was obtained from a human donor in good health (CMV status not recorded). Some clones in this sample may be carry-over from other donors' samples.

This clonotype has just a few counts. V gene TRBV27 combines with J gene TRBJ2-2; 9 nucleotides match TRBD1. Losses at the gene ends were 6 bases for V and 6 bases for J; bases not matched to a gene: 11. Germline assignment: CDR1 MNHEY and CDR2 SMNVEV (reference sequence). The CDR3 runs to 16 residues. CDR3 in DNA: TGTGCCAGCAGCTCTGGATGGGGACAGGGTTCCGGGGAGCTGTTTTTT. This translates into CASSSGWGQGSGELFF.

This clonotype turned up a few times. The gene calls are TRBV4-2 and TRBJ1-5; TRBD1 might be the D (5 bases). V lost 1 base and J lost 10, with 20 bases in between. Germline V gene lookup returns CDR1 LGHNA and CDR2 YNFKEQ. The CDR3 is 16 residues long. Written as DNA, the CDR3 is TGTGCCAGCAGCCAAGGGGTAGGGACCCGGGTCGTACCCCAGCATTTT. This codes for CASSQGVGTRVVPQHF.

The chain links TRBV28 to TRBJ2-5, with D possibly being TRBD1 or TRBD2 (5 bases each). Germline CDR1 is MDHEN and CDR2 is SYDVKM. V lost 2 bases to trimming and J lost 5 bases, with 9 bases between them. This CDR3 region has 13 residues. The CDR3 DNA reads TGTGCCAGCAGTTTAGTAGGGACCGAGACCCAGTACTTC. Its translation: CASSLVGTETQYF.

This clonotype was observed a handful of times. This chain links TRBV29-1 with TRBJ2-5; D not resolved. The CDR3 is made up of 14 amino acids. CDR1 is SQVTM and CDR2 is ANQGSEA in the germline V gene. V shed 7 bases and J shed 2 bases, with 17 bases lying between them. CDR3 sequence reads: CSARLLARQETQYF. DNA of the CDR3: TGCAGCGCCAGGTTGCTCGCTCGACAAGAGACCCAGTACTTC. Based on the CDR3 plus reference TRBV29-1 and TRBJ2-5, the full variable domain is SAVISQKPSRDICQRGTSLTIQCQVDSQVTMMFWYRQQPGQSLTLIATANQGSEATYESGFVIDKFPISRPNLTFSTLTVSNMSPEDSSIYLCSARLLARQETQYFGPGTRLLVL.

This clonotype was found a few times. The chain recombines TRBV19 with TRBJ1-3; D remains unclear. From germline, CDR1 is LNHDA and CDR2 SQIVND (reference sequence). V shed 8 bases and J shed 5 bases, with 7 bases lying between them. The CDR3 is 11 amino acids. CDR3 in DNA: TGTGCCAGTCATCAGAGAAACACCATATATTTT. It encodes CASHQRNTIYF.

The chain combines TRBV7-9 with TRBJ2-5; the D gene is possibly TRBD1 (5 bases). The CDR3 length is 13 residues. The V end was cut by 6 bases, the J end by 3 bases, with 11 bases between. CDR1 and CDR2 (germline): SEHNR, FQNEAQ (reference sequence). The chain's CDR3 is CASRQSREETQYF. In DNA form, the CDR3 reads TGTGCCAGCAGACAGAGCAGGGAAGAGACCCAGTACTTC.

This clonotype was detected only once. A junction end diverges from the germline sequence, so it may reflect a read error. This chain joins TRBV20-1 and TRBJ2-1, with a tentative D call TRBD1 (6 bases). Germline V gene data show CDR1 as DFQATT and CDR2 as SNEGSKA (reference sequence). The CDR3 has 12 amino acids. This CDR3 reads CSARGQNNEQFF. The CDR3 bases are TGCAGTGCCAGAGGACAGAACAATGAGCAGTTCTTC.

Only one count was recorded for this clonotype. The chain uses TRBV19 and TRBJ2-6; D gene uncertain. The CDR3 has 15 amino acids. V lost 7 bases and J lost 0, with 10 bases in between. Per germline, CDR1 LNHDA and CDR2 SQIVND (reference sequence). The CDR3: CASTSWNSGANVLTF. DNA for the CDR3: TGTGCCAGTACCTCATGGAACTCTGGGGCCAACGTCCTGACTTTC.

This clonotype was detected a few times. The CDR3 loop is CASSLKFVSDSYNEQFF. CDR3 bases: TGCGCCAGCAGCCTGAAGTTCGTTAGCGACTCCTACAATGAGCAGTTCTTC. The chain joins TRBV4-1 to TRBJ2-1, with D possibly being TRBD2 (5 bases). Germline V CDR1 and CDR2: MGHRA, YSYEKL. V lost 4 bases and J lost 0, with 16 bases in between. This CDR3 is 17 amino acids long.

This chain connects TRBV7-8 to TRBJ2-1; weak D call: TRBD2 (6 bases). The CDR3 is 17 amino acids. Germline V gene lookup returns CDR1 SGHVS and CDR2 FQNEAQ. V dropped 4 bases and J dropped 9 bases, with 25 bases sitting between them. The DNA for the CDR3 is TGTGCCAGCAGCTCCGGTTTTCTCCGGGAGTATACAACTGAGCAGTTCTTC. Residues: CASSSGFLREYTTEQFF.

CDR3 DNA sequence: TGTGCCAGCAGTTCTGGACCAACGCAGTATTTT. Protein product: CASSSGPTQYF. The chain has TRBV12-3 or TRBV12-4 and TRBJ2-3; D gene ambiguous. Trimming took off 4 bases at V and 9 bases at J, with 8 bases between the two ends. This CDR3 spans 11 amino acids.

Many counts were recorded for this clonotype. V is TRBV7-2 and J is TRBJ1-1, with unresolved D. The V gene lost 1 base and the J gene lost 7 bases, with 10 bases spanning the gap. The CDR3 runs to 13 residues. CDR1 is SGHTA, CDR2 FQGNSA, per germline. This CDR3 is CASSLGRQVEAFF. CDR3 in DNA: TGTGCCAGCAGCTTAGGTCGGCAGGTTGAAGCTTTCTTT.

The V gene is TRBV7-2, the J gene TRBJ2-3; D tentatively reads TRBD1 or TRBD2 (6 bases each). This CDR3 is built from 16 residues. Germline lookup yields CDR1 SGHTA and CDR2 FQGNSA. Trimming shortened V by 5 bases and J by 4 bases, and 19 bases separated the two germline ends. The CDR3 reads CASSARGRELADTQYF. The CDR3 nucleotides are TGTGCCAGCAGCGCCCGGGGGCGGGAACTCGCAGATACGCAGTATTTT.

This rearrangement joins TRBV20-1 to TRBJ2-1, with D perhaps matching TRBD2 (6 bases). This CDR3 contains 14 residues. Trimming pared 5 bases from V and 7 bases from J, leaving 18 bases between. CDR1 is DFQATT, CDR2 SNEGSKA, per germline (reference sequence). Written as DNA, the CDR3 is TGCAGTGCTGGTATTCCAACTAGCAGTAATGAGCAGTTCTTC. Its protein is CSAGIPTSSNEQFF.

This clonotype has only a few counts. This chain connects TRBV7-9 to TRBJ2-3; TRBD2 might be the D (5 bases). Germline CDR1 is SEHNR and CDR2 is FQNEAQ (reference sequence). The CDR3 consists of 14 residues. The V and J ends lost 3 bases and 3 bases respectively, with 10 bases between them. CDR3 region: CASSFEGITDTQYF. CDR3 bases: TGTGCCAGCAGCTTCGAGGGTATAACAGATACGCAGTATTTT.

The chain employs TRBV30 and TRBJ2-3, with 9 bases identical to TRBD1. The CDR3 length is 18 residues. The germline CDR1 and CDR2 sequences are GTSNPN and SVGIG (reference sequence). V shed 0 bases, J shed 5 bases, and the junction held 15 bases outside the gene matches. For the CDR3, the DNA is TGTGCCTGGAGTGTACTGAGTTGGTACAGGGGGCGGGAAGATACGCAGTATTTT. Its translation: CAWSVLSWYRGREDTQYF.

This clonotype has just a few counts. The CDR3 coding sequence is TGCAGTGCTAGCCAGGGGGTTGGTCCTCCGTGGGAGACCCAGTACTTC. Translated, it gives CSASQGVGPPWETQYF. V and J are TRBV20-1 and TRBJ2-5; 7 nucleotides align to TRBD1. The CDR3 has 16 residues. Losses at the gene ends were 3 bases for V and 5 bases for J; bases not matched to a gene: 15. Germline V gives CDR1 DFQATT, CDR2 SNEGSKA (reference sequence).

The V and J genes are TRBV2 and TRBJ2-1, with 13 bases that match TRBD2. The CDR3 runs to 15 residues. J was trimmed by 8 bases and V by 7 bases; bases with no gene match: 8. CDR1 and CDR2 from the germline V gene are SNHLY and FYNNEI. The CDR3, as DNA: TGTGCCAGCAACCTCGGACTAGCGGGAGTGGATGAGCAGTTCTTC. Translated, it gives CASNLGLAGVDEQFF.

CDR3 nucleotide sequence: TGCGCCAGCAGCCAATCCCTTCAGGGGGGGTGGGACACCGGGGAGCTGTTTTTT. It yields the protein CASSQSLQGGWDTGELFF. The chain has TRBV4-1 and TRBJ2-2, with D perhaps matching TRBD1 or TRBD2 (7 bases each). Trimming removed 2 bases from V and 3 bases from J, with 19 bases in between. The CDR3 runs 18 residues. The V gene's germline CDR1 is MGHRA and CDR2 YSYEKL.

This clonotype appeared many times. This chain joins TRBV12-3 or TRBV12-4 and TRBJ2-1, with D unresolved. V lost 6 bases and J lost 9, with 9 bases in between. CDR3 length: 11 amino acids. Here the CDR3 DNA reads TGTGCCAGCAGCTTCTATGGTGAGCAGTTCTTC. This sequence encodes CASSFYGEQFF.